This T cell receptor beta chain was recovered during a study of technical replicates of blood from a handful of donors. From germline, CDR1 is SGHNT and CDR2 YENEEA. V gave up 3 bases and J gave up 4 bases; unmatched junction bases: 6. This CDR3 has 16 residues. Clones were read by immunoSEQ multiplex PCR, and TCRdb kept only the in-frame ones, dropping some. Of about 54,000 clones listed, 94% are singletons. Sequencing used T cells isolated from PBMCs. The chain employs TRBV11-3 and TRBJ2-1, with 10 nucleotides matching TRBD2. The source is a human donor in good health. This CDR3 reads CASSFPGLASYNEQFF. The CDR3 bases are TGTGCCAGCAGCTTCCCGGGACTAGCGTCATACAATGAGCAGTTCTTC.